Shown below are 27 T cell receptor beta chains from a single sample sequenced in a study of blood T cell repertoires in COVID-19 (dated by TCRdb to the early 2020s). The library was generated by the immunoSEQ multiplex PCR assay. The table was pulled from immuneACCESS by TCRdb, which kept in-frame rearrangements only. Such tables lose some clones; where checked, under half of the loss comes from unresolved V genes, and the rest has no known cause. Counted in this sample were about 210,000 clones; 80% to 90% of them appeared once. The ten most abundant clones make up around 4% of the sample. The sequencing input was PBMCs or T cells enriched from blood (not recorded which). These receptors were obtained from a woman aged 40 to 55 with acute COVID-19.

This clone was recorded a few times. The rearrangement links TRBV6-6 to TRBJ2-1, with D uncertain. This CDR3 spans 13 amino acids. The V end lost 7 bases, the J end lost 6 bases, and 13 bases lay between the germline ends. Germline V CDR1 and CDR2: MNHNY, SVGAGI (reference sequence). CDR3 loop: CASIQPHSNEQFF. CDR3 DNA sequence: TGTGCCAGCATCCAGCCCCACAGCAATGAGCAGTTCTTC.

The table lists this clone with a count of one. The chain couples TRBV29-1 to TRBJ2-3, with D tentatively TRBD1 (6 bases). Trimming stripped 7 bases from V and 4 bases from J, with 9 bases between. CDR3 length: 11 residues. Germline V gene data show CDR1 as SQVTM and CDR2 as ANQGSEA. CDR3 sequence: CSGRGADTQYF. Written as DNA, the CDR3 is TGCAGCGGCAGGGGTGCAGATACGCAGTATTTT.

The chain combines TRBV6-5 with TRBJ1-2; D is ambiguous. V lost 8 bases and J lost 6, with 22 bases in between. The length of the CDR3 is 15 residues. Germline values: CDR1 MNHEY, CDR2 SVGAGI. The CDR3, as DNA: TGTGCCAGCTCGTTCCAAGAGGAGAATCGAGATGGCTACACCTTC. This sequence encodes CASSFQEENRDGYTF.

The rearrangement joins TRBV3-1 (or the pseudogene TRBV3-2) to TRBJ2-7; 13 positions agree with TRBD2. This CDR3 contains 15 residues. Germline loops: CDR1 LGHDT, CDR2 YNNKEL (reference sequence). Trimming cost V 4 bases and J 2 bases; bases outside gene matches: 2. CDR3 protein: CASSRGTSGTYEQYF. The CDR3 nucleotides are TGTGCCAGCAGCCGTGGGACTAGCGGGACCTACGAGCAGTACTTC.

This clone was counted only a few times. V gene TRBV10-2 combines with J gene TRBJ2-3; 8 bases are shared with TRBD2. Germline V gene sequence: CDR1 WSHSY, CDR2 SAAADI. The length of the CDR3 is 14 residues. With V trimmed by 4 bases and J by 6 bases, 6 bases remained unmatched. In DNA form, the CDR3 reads TGCGCCAGCAGTGTCCGGGAGGGCCTCGATACGCAGTATTTT. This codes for CASSVREGLDTQYF.

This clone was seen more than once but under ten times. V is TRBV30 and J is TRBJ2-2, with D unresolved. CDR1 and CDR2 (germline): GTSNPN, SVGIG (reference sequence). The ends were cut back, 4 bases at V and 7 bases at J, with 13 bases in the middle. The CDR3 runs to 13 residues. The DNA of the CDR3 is TGTGCCTGGACCTCAAAACGCGGCGGGGAGCTGTTTTTT. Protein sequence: CAWTSKRGGELFF.

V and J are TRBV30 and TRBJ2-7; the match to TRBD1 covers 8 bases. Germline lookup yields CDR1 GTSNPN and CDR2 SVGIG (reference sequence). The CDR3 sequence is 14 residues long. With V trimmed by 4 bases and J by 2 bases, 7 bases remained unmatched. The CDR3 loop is CAWNPGTGPYEQYF. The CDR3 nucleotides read TGTGCCTGGAATCCCGGGACAGGCCCCTACGAGCAGTACTTC.

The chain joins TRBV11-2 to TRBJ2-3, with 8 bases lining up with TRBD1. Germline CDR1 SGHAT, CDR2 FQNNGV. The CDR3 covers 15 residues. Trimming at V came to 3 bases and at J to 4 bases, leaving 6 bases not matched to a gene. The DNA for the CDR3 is TGTGCCAGCAGCTTCGGGCAGGGGGCCGCAGATACGCAGTATTTT. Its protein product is CASSFGQGAADTQYF.

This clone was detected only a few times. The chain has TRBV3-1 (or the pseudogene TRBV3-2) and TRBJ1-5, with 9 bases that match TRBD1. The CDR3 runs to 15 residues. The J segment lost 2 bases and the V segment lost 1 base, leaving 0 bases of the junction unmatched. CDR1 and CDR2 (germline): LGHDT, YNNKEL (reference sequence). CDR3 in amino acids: CASSQGQGGNQPQHF. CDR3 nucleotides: TGTGCCAGCAGCCAAGGACAGGGGGGCAATCAGCCCCAGCATTTT.

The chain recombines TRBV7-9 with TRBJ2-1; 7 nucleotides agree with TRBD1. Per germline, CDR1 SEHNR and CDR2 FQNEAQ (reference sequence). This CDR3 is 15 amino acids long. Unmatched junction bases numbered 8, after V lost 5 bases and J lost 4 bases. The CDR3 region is CASSHGDRLYNEQFF. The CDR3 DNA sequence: TGTGCCAGCAGCCACGGGGACAGACTATACAATGAGCAGTTCTTC.

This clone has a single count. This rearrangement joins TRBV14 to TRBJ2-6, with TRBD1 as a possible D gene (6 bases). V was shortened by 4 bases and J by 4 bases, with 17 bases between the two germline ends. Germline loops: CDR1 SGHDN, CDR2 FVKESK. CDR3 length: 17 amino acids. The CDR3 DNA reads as TGTGCCAGCAGCCCCCAGGGGCTTAGAGGAGGGGCCAACGTCCTGACTTTC. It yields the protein CASSPQGLRGGANVLTF. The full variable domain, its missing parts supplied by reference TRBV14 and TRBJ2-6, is EAGVTQFPSHSVIEKGQTVTLRCDPISGHDNLYWYRRVMGKEIKFLLHFVKESKQDESGMPNNRFLAERTGGTYSTLKVQPAELEDSGVYFCASSPQGLRGGANVLTFGAGSRLTVL.

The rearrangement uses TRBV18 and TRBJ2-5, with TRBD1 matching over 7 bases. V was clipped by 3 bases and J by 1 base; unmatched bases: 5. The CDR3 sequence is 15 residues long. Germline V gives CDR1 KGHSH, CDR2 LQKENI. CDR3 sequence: CASSPMTGPQETQYF. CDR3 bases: TGTGCCAGCTCACCCATGACAGGGCCCCAAGAGACCCAGTACTTC.

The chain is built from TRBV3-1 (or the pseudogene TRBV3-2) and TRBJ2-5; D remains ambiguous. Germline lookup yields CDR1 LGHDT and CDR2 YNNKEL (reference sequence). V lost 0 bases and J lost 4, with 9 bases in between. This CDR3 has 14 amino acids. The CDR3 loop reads CASSQDKSGETQYF. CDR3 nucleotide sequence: TGTGCCAGCAGCCAAGATAAATCGGGAGAGACCCAGTACTTC.

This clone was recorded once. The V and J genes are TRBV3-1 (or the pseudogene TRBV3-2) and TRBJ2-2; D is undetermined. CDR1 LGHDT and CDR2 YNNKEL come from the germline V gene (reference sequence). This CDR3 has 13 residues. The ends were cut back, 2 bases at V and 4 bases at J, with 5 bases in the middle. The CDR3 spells CASSQSSTGELFF. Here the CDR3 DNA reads TGTGCCAGCAGCCAATCCTCCACCGGGGAGCTGTTTTTT.

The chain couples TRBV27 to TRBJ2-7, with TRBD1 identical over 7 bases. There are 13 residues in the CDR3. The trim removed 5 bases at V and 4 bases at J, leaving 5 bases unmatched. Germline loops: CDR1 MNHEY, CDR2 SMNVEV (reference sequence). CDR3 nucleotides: TGTGCCAGCAGTCTAGGGGGCGGGTACGAGCAGTACTTC. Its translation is CASSLGGGYEQYF.

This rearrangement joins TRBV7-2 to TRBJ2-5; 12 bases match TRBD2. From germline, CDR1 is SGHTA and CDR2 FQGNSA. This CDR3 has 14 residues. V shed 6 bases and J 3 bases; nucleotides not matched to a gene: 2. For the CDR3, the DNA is TGTGCCAGCAGGCGGACTAGCGGGGAAGAGACCCAGTACTTC. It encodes CASRRTSGEETQYF.

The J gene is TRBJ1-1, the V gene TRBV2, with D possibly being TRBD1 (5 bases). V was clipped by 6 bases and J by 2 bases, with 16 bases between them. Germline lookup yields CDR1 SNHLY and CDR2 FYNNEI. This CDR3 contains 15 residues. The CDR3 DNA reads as TGTGCCAGCAGGGCCGTGGAGGGGCCCAACACTGAAGCTTTCTTT. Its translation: CASRAVEGPNTEAFF.

The chain's CDR3 is CASSEQLGGEQYF. The CDR3 nucleotides read TGCGCCAGCAGTGAGCAACTAGGAGGCGAGCAGTACTTC. This chain links TRBV10-1 with TRBJ2-7; weak D call: TRBD2 (5 bases). Trimming left V 2 bases short and J 6 bases short, with 11 bases between. Germline V CDR1 and CDR2: WNHNN, SYGVQD (reference sequence). CDR3 length: 13 residues.

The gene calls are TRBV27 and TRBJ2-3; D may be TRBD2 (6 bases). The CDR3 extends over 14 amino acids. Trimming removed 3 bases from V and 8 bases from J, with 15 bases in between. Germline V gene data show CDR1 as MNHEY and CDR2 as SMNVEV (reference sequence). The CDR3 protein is CASSLWGVGGTQYF. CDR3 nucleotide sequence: TGTGCCAGCAGTTTGTGGGGGGTAGGCGGTACGCAGTATTTT.

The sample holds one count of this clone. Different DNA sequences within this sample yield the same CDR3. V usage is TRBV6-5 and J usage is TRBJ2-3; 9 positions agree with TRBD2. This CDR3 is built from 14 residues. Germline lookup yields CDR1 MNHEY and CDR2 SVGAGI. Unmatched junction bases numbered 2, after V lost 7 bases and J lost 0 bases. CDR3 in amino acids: CASTLAGSTDTQYF. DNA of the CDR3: TGTGCCAGCACGCTAGCGGGGAGCACAGATACGCAGTATTTT.

The CDR3 sequence is CARSLEDRGAMPFMNTEAFF. Here the CDR3 DNA reads TGTGCCAGAAGCTTGGAGGACAGGGGAGCGATGCCCTTCATGAACACTGAAGCTTTCTTT. The chain has TRBV5-3 and TRBJ1-1, with 9 bases identical to TRBD1. TRBV5-3 is classed as an ORF, of uncertain function. There are 20 residues in the CDR3. The ends lost 0 bases at V and 0 bases at J; junction bases unmatched: 15.

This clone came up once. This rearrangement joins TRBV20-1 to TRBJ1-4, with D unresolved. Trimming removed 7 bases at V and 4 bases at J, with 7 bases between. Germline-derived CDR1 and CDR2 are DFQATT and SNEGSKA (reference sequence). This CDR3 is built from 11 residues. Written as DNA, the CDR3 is TGCAGTGGCAGAAGTAATGAAAAACTGTTTTTT. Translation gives CSGRSNEKLFF.

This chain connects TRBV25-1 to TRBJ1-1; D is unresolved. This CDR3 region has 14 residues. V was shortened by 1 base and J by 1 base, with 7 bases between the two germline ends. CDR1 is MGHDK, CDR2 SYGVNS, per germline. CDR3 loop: CASSESRGNTEAFF. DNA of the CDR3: TGTGCCAGCAGTGAATCGAGAGGGAACACTGAAGCTTTCTTT. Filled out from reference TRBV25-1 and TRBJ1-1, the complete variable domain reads EADIYQTPRYLVIGTGKKITLECSQTMGHDKMYWYQQDPGMELHLIHYSYGVNSTEKGDLSSESTVSRIRTEHFPLTLESARPSHTSQYLCASSESRGNTEAFFGQGTRLTVV.

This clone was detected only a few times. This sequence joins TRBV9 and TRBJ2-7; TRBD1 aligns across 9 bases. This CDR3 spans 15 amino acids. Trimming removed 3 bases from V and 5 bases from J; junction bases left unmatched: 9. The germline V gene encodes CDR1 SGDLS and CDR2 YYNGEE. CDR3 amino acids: CASSETGTGTNEQYF. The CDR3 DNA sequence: TGTGCCAGCAGCGAGACCGGGACAGGGACCAACGAGCAGTACTTC.

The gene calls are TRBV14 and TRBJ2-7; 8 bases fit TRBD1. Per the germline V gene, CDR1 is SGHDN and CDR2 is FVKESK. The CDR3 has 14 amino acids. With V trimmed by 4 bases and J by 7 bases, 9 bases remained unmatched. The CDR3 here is CASSRRTGPSEQYF. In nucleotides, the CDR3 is TGTGCCAGCAGCCGCCGGACAGGGCCGAGTGAGCAGTACTTC.

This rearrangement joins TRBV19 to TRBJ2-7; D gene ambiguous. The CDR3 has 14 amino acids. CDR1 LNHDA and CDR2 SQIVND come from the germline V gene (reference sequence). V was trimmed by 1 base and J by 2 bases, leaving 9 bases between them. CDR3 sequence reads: CASSIGQQAYEQYF. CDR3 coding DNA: TGTGCCAGTAGTATAGGTCAGCAGGCCTACGAGCAGTACTTC.

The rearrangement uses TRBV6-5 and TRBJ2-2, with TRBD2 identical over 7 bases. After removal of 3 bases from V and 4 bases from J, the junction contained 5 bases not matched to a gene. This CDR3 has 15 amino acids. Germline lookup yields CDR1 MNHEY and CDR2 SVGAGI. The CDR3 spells CASSYLAGVTGELFF. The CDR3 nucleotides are TGTGCCAGCAGTTATTTGGCGGGAGTCACCGGGGAGCTGTTTTTT.